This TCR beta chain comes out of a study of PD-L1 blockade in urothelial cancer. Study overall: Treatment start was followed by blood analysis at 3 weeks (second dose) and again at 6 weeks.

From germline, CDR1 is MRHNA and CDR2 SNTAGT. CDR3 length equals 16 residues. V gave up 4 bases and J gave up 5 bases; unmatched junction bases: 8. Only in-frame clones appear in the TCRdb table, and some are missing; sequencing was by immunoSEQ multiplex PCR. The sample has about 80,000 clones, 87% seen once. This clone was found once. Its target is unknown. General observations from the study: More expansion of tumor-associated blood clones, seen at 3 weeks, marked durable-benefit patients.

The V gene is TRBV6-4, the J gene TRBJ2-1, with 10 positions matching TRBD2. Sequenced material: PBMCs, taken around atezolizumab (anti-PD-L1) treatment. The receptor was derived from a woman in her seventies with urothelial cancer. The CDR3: CASSVRGTSAHNEQFF. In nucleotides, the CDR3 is TGTGCCAGCAGTGTCCGGGGGACTAGCGCACACAATGAGCAGTTCTTC.